These 29 T cell receptor beta chains originate from one sample sequenced in a study of T-cell memory formation after mild COVID-19. TCRdb redid the calling of the 5' RACE reads with MiXCR, one entry per CDR3 protein. The profile shows 200,000 to 250,000 distinct CDR3 sequences, 8.5% to 9.5% of them singletons. Specimen: PBMCs or a T cell subset sorted from them (not recorded which). The source is a man aged 18 to 29 who had mild COVID-19 (a few samples of this study predate the infection). Cell type and time point are not known.

The chain combines TRBV10-1 with TRBJ1-1; D is undetermined. The CDR3 has 18 amino acids. V shed 0 bases and J shed 4 bases, with 21 bases lying between them. Looked up from germline, CDR1 is WNHNN and CDR2 is SYGVQD (reference sequence). In DNA form, the CDR3 reads TGCGCCAGCAGTGAGTCCGGTAAAGGTTACGATATGAGCACTGAAGCTTTCTTT. Translation gives CASSESGKGYDMSTEAFF.

This chain connects TRBV5-1 to TRBJ2-3; a weak D match, TRBD1 (6 bases). V was cut by 7 bases and J by 1 base, with 13 bases left in between. Germline V lookup: CDR1 SGHRS, CDR2 YFSETQ. The CDR3 sequence is 14 residues long. For the CDR3, the DNA is TGCGCCAGCCGACAGGATGTGGGCACAGATACGCAGTATTTT. The encoded protein is CASRQDVGTDTQYF.

This rearrangement joins TRBV20-1 to TRBJ1-6, with a weak D call TRBD1 (5 bases). This CDR3 has 14 residues. CDR1 is DFQATT and CDR2 is SNEGSKA in the germline V gene (reference sequence). V lost 0 bases and J 14 bases, leaving 17 bases between the germline ends. CDR3 amino acids: CSAREEGLDRSLHF. CDR3 bases: TGCAGTGCTAGAGAAGAGGGGCTCGATAGGTCCCTCCACTTT.

The chain employs TRBV28 and TRBJ1-1; the match to TRBD1 covers 7 bases. With 5 bases clipped from V and 5 bases from J, the junction kept 8 bases outside the gene matches. The CDR3 runs 14 residues. Germline loops: CDR1 MDHEN, CDR2 SYDVKM. CDR3 protein: CASSPPQGRTEAFF. CDR3 DNA: TGTGCCAGCAGTCCCCCACAGGGGCGGACTGAAGCTTTCTTT.

The V gene is TRBV12-3 or TRBV12-4, the J gene TRBJ1-2; tentative D call: TRBD1 (5 bases). CDR3 size: 12 residues. Deletions cut 6 bases from V and 8 bases from J, with 13 bases between. This CDR3 reads CASSGGLYGYTF. The CDR3 DNA reads TGTGCCAGCAGCGGGGGTTTGTACGGCTACACCTTC.

The table lists this clonotype with many counts. V and J are TRBV12-3 or TRBV12-4 and TRBJ2-7; 11 positions match TRBD2. CDR3 length: 14 amino acids. With 8 bases clipped from V and 4 bases from J, the junction kept 7 bases outside the gene matches. The CDR3 coding sequence is TGTGCCAGCGGGGACCTAGCGGGGGGTTACGAGCAGTACTTC. It is translated as CASGDLAGGYEQYF.

The rearrangement links TRBV5-1 to TRBJ2-2; 11 nucleotides agree with TRBD2. The CDR3 is made up of 15 amino acids. With V trimmed by 3 bases and J by 6 bases, 4 bases remained unmatched. The V gene's germline CDR1 is SGHRS and CDR2 YFSETQ. The CDR3 loop reads CASSSLAGAPGELFF. The CDR3 nucleotides read TGCGCCAGCAGCTCACTAGCGGGGGCTCCCGGGGAGCTGTTTTTT.

This rearrangement joins TRBV18 to TRBJ1-3, with D unresolved. V was pared by 4 bases and J by 0 bases, with 10 bases between. Germline V gene data show CDR1 as KGHSH and CDR2 as LQKENI. The CDR3 runs 15 residues. The chain's CDR3 is CASSHGRASGNTIYF. The CDR3 DNA is TGTGCCAGCTCACACGGACGGGCCTCTGGAAACACCATATATTTT. Full variable domain (remainder filled in from reference TRBV18 and TRBJ1-3): NAGVMQNPRHLVRRRGQEARLRCSPMKGHSHVYWYRQLPEEGLKFMVYLQKENIIDESGMPKERFSAEFPKEGPSILRIQQVVRGDSAAYFCASSHGRASGNTIYFGEGSWLTVV.

V is TRBV27 and J is TRBJ1-4, with D hard to call. CDR3 size: 15 residues. Trimming shortened V by 5 bases and J by 7 bases, and 17 bases separated the two germline ends. Germline V CDR1 and CDR2: MNHEY, SMNVEV (reference sequence). CDR3 sequence reads: CASSPWATRGEKLFF. In nucleotides, the CDR3 is TGTGCCAGCAGTCCATGGGCCACCCGTGGTGAAAAACTGTTTTTT.

The CDR3 spells CASSLDGPYEQYF. In DNA form, the CDR3 reads TGTGCCAGCAGCCTGGACGGACCCTACGAGCAGTACTTC. V gene TRBV5-4 combines with J gene TRBJ2-7; D remains unclear. Germline loops: CDR1 SGHNT, CDR2 YYREEE (reference sequence). V shed 4 bases and J shed 2 bases, with 10 bases lying between them. CDR3 length: 13 amino acids.

This clonotype was found a few times. The chain couples TRBV14 to TRBJ1-1, with 9 nucleotides matching TRBD1. Germline CDR1 is SGHDN and CDR2 is FVKESK. The CDR3 length is 16 residues. With 4 bases clipped from V and 4 bases from J, the junction kept 10 bases outside the gene matches. In DNA, the CDR3 is TGTGCCAGCAGCCGATTACCGGGACAGGGATTCACTGAAGCTTTCTTT. Its translation: CASSRLPGQGFTEAFF.

This clonotype was recorded a few times. The chain links TRBV5-6 to TRBJ1-6; D ambiguous. CDR1 SGHDT and CDR2 YYEEEE come from the germline V gene. The CDR3 covers 14 residues. With 5 bases removed from V and 7 bases from J, the gap between germline ends came to 13 bases. CDR3 bases: TGTGCCAGCAGTGGTGTAGACGGGAATTCACCCCTCCACTTT. Amino acids: CASSGVDGNSPLHF.

The V and J genes are TRBV18 and TRBJ2-3; a weak D match, TRBD2 (5 bases). V gave up 6 bases and J gave up 0 bases, with 13 bases separating them. The CDR3 sequence is 15 residues long. Per the germline V gene, CDR1 is KGHSH and CDR2 is LQKENI. Here the CDR3 DNA reads TGTGCCAGCTCCTGGTACGGGGAGAGCACAGATACGCAGTATTTT. Translation gives CASSWYGESTDTQYF.

The rearrangement uses TRBV5-1 and TRBJ1-2; D gene uncertain. This CDR3 contains 11 residues. Looked up from germline, CDR1 is SGHRS and CDR2 is YFSETQ. With 6 bases removed from V and 10 bases from J, the gap between germline ends came to 13 bases. Here the CDR3 DNA reads TGCGCCAGCACCTCGCTGGGGTCCTACACCTTC. Amino acids: CASTSLGSYTF.

This chain joins TRBV7-2 and TRBJ2-1; TRBD2 matches at 11 bases. CDR1 SGHTA and CDR2 FQGNSA come from the germline V gene. The trim removed 1 base at V and 8 bases at J, leaving 4 bases unmatched. The CDR3 has 15 residues. The CDR3: CASSLVAGGSDEQFF. The CDR3, as DNA: TGTGCCAGCAGCTTAGTAGCGGGGGGGAGCGATGAGCAGTTCTTC.

The V gene is TRBV7-9, the J gene TRBJ1-6; no definite D call. The CDR3 length is 12 residues. Trimming cost V 5 bases and J 10 bases, with 9 bases left between them. The germline CDR1 and CDR2 sequences are SEHNR and FQNEAQ (reference sequence). CDR3 protein: CASSKGGSPLHF. The DNA for the CDR3 is TGTGCCAGCAGCAAGGGCGGCTCACCCCTCCACTTT.

This clonotype was detected only a few times. This chain links TRBV4-3 with TRBJ2-1, with D tentatively TRBD1 or TRBD2 (6 bases each). Trimming took off 1 base at V and 4 bases at J, with 11 bases between the two ends. This CDR3 is built from 15 residues. CDR1 and CDR2 (germline): LGHNA, YSLEER. Written as DNA, the CDR3 is TGCGCCAGCAGCCAAGTTCGGGGGCAGTACAATGAGCAGTTCTTC. Translated: CASSQVRGQYNEQFF.

This clonotype was counted only a few times. This chain uses TRBV5-6 with TRBJ2-7; D not resolved. This CDR3 region has 14 residues. The V and J ends lost 0 bases and 0 bases respectively, with 7 bases between them. Germline V CDR1 and CDR2: SGHDT, YYEEEE. The CDR3 region has the DNA TGTGCCAGCAGCTTGGGCATGGCCTCCTACGAGCAGTACTTC. This encodes CASSLGMASYEQYF.

In this sample, this clonotype turned up a few times. The chain links TRBV10-3 to TRBJ2-3; TRBD1 might be the D (6 bases). Germline V gene lookup returns CDR1 ENHRY and CDR2 SYGVKD. The CDR3 extends over 13 amino acids. With 9 bases removed from V and 2 bases from J, the gap between germline ends came to 12 bases. The CDR3: CAIRTVTTDTQYF. Here the CDR3 DNA reads TGTGCCATAAGGACAGTAACCACAGATACGCAGTATTTT.

This clonotype showed up just a few times. In DNA, the CDR3 is TGTGCCAGCAGGGGGGGAACAGGGCCCTACGAGCAGTACTTC. This sequence encodes CASRGGTGPYEQYF. The V call is TRBV6-5, the J call TRBJ2-7; D may correspond to TRBD1 or TRBD2 (6 bases each). V was shortened by 6 bases and J by 2 bases, with 14 bases between the two germline ends. CDR1 MNHEY and CDR2 SVGAGI come from the germline V gene. The CDR3 runs to 14 residues.

This clonotype was detected many times. The chain joins TRBV29-1 to TRBJ2-3, with TRBD1 matching over 8 bases. Germline V gives CDR1 SQVTM, CDR2 ANQGSEA. This CDR3 contains 14 residues. V lost 7 bases, J lost 1 base, and 7 bases stayed unmatched. Here the CDR3 reads CSGEPGQGTDTQYF. The DNA of the CDR3 is TGCAGCGGGGAACCGGGACAGGGCACAGATACGCAGTATTTT.

DNA for the CDR3: TGTGCCAGCAGTTACGCCCACGGGGGGGTCGATGAGCAGTTCTTC. Protein: CASSYAHGGVDEQFF. This sequence joins TRBV6-5 and TRBJ2-1, with 8 positions matching TRBD2. Germline V CDR1 and CDR2: MNHEY, SVGAGI. J gave up 8 bases and V 2 bases, and 8 bases lay outside the gene matches. The CDR3 extends over 15 amino acids.

The DNA of the CDR3 is TGTGCCAGCAGTGTGAGCGAGGCGGGTGAGCAGTTCTTC. Translation: CASSVSEAGEQFF. The genes are TRBV6-4 and TRBJ2-1; tentatively, D is TRBD2 (5 bases). Trimming cost V 4 bases and J 9 bases, with 13 bases left between them. Germline V gene lookup returns CDR1 MRHNA and CDR2 SNTAGT. The CDR3 extends over 13 amino acids.

The chain carries TRBV11-3 and TRBJ2-1; TRBD1 matches at 7 bases. The CDR3 has 16 amino acids. The germline CDR1 and CDR2 sequences are SGHNT and YENEEA. Unmatched junction bases numbered 6, after V lost 1 base and J lost 3 bases. In nucleotides, the CDR3 is TGTGCCAGCAGCTTAGGTGGGACAGACGACTACAATGAGCAGTTCTTC. Its translation is CASSLGGTDDYNEQFF.

This clonotype has ten or more counts. The chain joins TRBV7-2 to TRBJ2-7; weak D call: TRBD1 (6 bases). The CDR3 is 13 residues long. Germline V lookup: CDR1 SGHTA, CDR2 FQGNSA. Trimming removed 3 bases at V and 2 bases at J, with 8 bases between. Here the CDR3 DNA reads TGTGCCAGCAGCTTCCAGGGGCCCTACGAGCAGTACTTC. Translated, it gives CASSFQGPYEQYF. The full variable domain, with the rest looked up from reference TRBV7-2 and TRBJ2-7, is GAGVSQSPSNKVTEKGKDVELRCDPISGHTALYWYRQSLGQGLEFLIYFQGNSAPDKSGLPSDRFSAERTGGSVSTLTIQRTQQEDSAVYLCASSFQGPYEQYFGPGTRLTVT.

This clonotype was seen repeatedly, ten times or more. This chain uses TRBV12-3 or TRBV12-4 with TRBJ1-5, with D tentatively TRBD1 (6 bases). Trimming shortened V by 6 bases and J by 1 base, and 10 bases separated the two germline ends. The length of the CDR3 is 14 residues. The CDR3 protein is CASSLDRSNQPQHF. The CDR3 DNA reads TGTGCCAGCAGCCTCGACAGGAGCAATCAGCCCCAGCATTTT.

The chain has TRBV20-1 and TRBJ2-4; no reliable D call. CDR3 length: 14 residues. V was trimmed by 1 base and J by 5 bases, leaving 12 bases between them. In germline, CDR1 is DFQATT, CDR2 SNEGSKA (reference sequence). Here the CDR3 reads CSARVRSVQNIQYF. The CDR3 DNA reads TGCAGTGCTAGAGTGCGGAGCGTCCAAAACATTCAGTACTTC.

The chain uses TRBV5-1 and TRBJ2-3; 7 bases are a match to TRBD1. Germline loops: CDR1 SGHRS, CDR2 YFSETQ. V gave up 3 bases and J gave up 11 bases; unmatched junction bases: 6. The CDR3 contains 12 residues. The CDR3 region is CASSYDREKQYF. The CDR3 coding sequence is TGCGCCAGCAGCTATGACAGGGAGAAGCAGTATTTT.

The V call is TRBV27, the J call TRBJ2-7, with D possibly TRBD2 on 6 matching bases. The CDR3 is 13 amino acids. Germline V CDR1 and CDR2: MNHEY, SMNVEV (reference sequence). Trimming removed 8 bases from V and 2 bases from J, with 13 bases in between. The CDR3 loop reads CASPPRGTYEQYF. In DNA, the CDR3 is TGTGCCAGCCCGCCCCGGGGGACCTACGAGCAGTACTTC.